These T cell receptor beta chains were read from a single sample in a study of Tregs in tolerant kidney transplant recipients. Sequenced by immunoSEQ multiplex PCR; TCRdb stores in-frame clones only, minus some. The sample includes tens of thousands of clones, about four fifths of them seen just once. Sequenced input: CD4+ T cells from blood. These receptors came from a human donor in good health. CDR3s include the opening cysteine and the closing phenylalanine or tryptophan. The order of the fields is V gene, clone size, J gene, D gene, CDR3 DNA, CDR3 protein. D genes are given only for firm matches. Clone sizes are given selectively: once, few, many, or a class where the clone is expanded.

V: TRBV7-8; size: .; J: TRBJ2-3; D: TRBD2; DNA: TGTGCCAGCAGCCGCGGCGGGACTAGCGGGGGGAGTGATACGCAGTATTTT; CDR3: CASSRGGTSGGSDTQYF
V: TRBV6-1; size: .; J: TRBJ2-7; D: .; DNA: TGTGCCAGCAGGGACGAGCTCTACGAGCAGTACTTC; CDR3: CASRDELYEQYF
V: TRBV7-8; size: .; J: TRBJ1-3; D: .; DNA: TGTGCCAGCAGCCTGCCAACAGGGCGCTCTGGAAACACCATATATTTT; CDR3: CASSLPTGRSGNTIYF
V: TRBV30; size: .; J: TRBJ1-2; D: .; DNA: TGTGCCTGTCGGAGCGAAGACAGGACGAGCAACTATGGCTACACCTTC; CDR3: CACRSEDRTSNYGYTF
V: TRBV6-5; size: once; J: TRBJ2-7; D: .; DNA: TGTGCCAGCAGCTTGGGACGAAGGAGGTTCTGGGGGTACTTC; CDR3: CASSLGRRRFWGYF
V: TRBV9; size: .; J: TRBJ2-1; D: TRBD2; DNA: TGTGCCAGCAGCGTAGCTTCGACTAGCGGGAGTCGCAATGAGCAGTTCTTC; CDR3: CASSVASTSGSRNEQFF
V: TRBV9; size: few; J: TRBJ2-3; D: .; DNA: TGTGCCAGCAGCTTAAGCACAGATACGCAGTATTTT; CDR3: CASSLSTDTQYF
V: TRBV5-4; size: .; J: TRBJ2-3; D: TRBD2; DNA: TGTGCCAGCAGCTTGGCTAGCGGATTAGGGGATACGCAGTATTTT; CDR3: CASSLASGLGDTQYF
V: TRBV28; size: few; J: TRBJ2-4; D: .; DNA: TGTGCCAGCAGTTCCCCAAAGGGGCTAGACATTCAGTACTTC; CDR3: CASSSPKGLDIQYF
V: TRBV7-2; size: .; J: TRBJ2-2; D: .; DNA: TGTGCCAGCAGCTTAAGGACAATTCCCGGGGAGCTGTTTTTT; CDR3: CASSLRTIPGELFF
V: TRBV7-2; size: .; J: TRBJ2-7; D: .; DNA: TGTGCCAGCAGCTTAGAACTTAGGGCGAAATATATGGGGGAGCAGTACTTC; CDR3: CASSLELRAKYMGEQYF